The 11 T cell receptor beta chains given below trace back to one sample, sequenced in a study of blood T cell repertoires in COVID-19. Here immunoSEQ multiplex PCR was the method, and the copy in TCRdb shows in-frame clones only, minus some. The data hold approximately 44,000 clones, with about 85% observed a single time. The specimen was peripheral blood. These receptors came from a man in his sixties with acute or convalescent COVID-19.

V and J are TRBV5-4 and TRBJ2-7; D perhaps matches TRBD2 (5 bases). The CDR3 has 14 amino acids. The V gene lost 2 bases and the J gene lost 1 base, with 10 bases spanning the gap. CDR1 and CDR2 from the germline V gene are SGHNT and YYREEE (reference sequence). In nucleotides, the CDR3 is TGTGCCAGCAGCTTCGGACGGGGATCCTACGAGCAGTACTTC. Its translation: CASSFGRGSYEQYF.

The CDR3 here is CASSLAGGVQPQHF. As DNA, the CDR3 is TGTGCCAGCAGCTTAGCAGGGGGCGTCCAGCCCCAGCATTTT. The chain couples TRBV11-2 to TRBJ1-5; 8 bases match TRBD1. Per the germline V gene, CDR1 is SGHAT and CDR2 is FQNNGV. The ends lost 1 base at V and 7 bases at J; junction bases unmatched: 3. The length of the CDR3 is 14 residues.

The V call is TRBV18, the J call TRBJ1-4; possible D gene TRBD1, 6 bases. Trimming took 10 bases from V and 7 from J, leaving 22 bases between them. CDR3 length equals 15 residues. Germline-derived CDR1 and CDR2 are KGHSH and LQKENI. The CDR3 region is CATSIGRAGAEKLFF. CDR3 in DNA: TGTGCCACCTCTATCGGCCGGGCAGGGGCTGAAAAACTGTTTTTT.

The genes are TRBV27 and TRBJ2-5; a possible D gene is TRBD1 (6 bases). Germline V gene sequence: CDR1 MNHEY, CDR2 SMNVEV (reference sequence). The CDR3 has 14 amino acids. V gave up 3 bases and J gave up 0 bases, with 8 bases separating them. The CDR3: CASSFYRDQETQYF. The CDR3 DNA reads TGTGCCAGCAGTTTTTACAGGGACCAAGAGACCCAGTACTTC.

This clone has just a few counts. The chain couples TRBV6-2 or TRBV6-3 to TRBJ1-1; D unclear. The CDR3 extends over 15 amino acids. The germline CDR1 and CDR2 sequences are MNHEY and SVGEGT. Trimming cost V 2 bases and J 0 bases, with 10 bases left between them. The CDR3, as DNA: TGTGCCAGCAGTTACGAGAAAGTAATGAACACTGAAGCTTTCTTT. Translated: CASSYEKVMNTEAFF.

The V and J genes are TRBV6-6 and TRBJ2-1; the D is unclear. Germline values: CDR1 MNHNY, CDR2 SVGAGI (reference sequence). There are 13 residues in the CDR3. V shed 2 bases and J shed 4 bases, with 6 bases lying between them. The CDR3 loop is CASSYGRYNEQFF. The CDR3 DNA sequence: TGTGCCAGCAGTTACGGCAGATACAATGAGCAGTTCTTC.

V and J are TRBV10-1 and TRBJ2-2; a weak D match, TRBD1 (5 bases). From germline, CDR1 is WNHNN and CDR2 SYGVQD (reference sequence). V lost 8 bases and J lost 0, with 10 bases in between. This CDR3 comprises 14 residues. The CDR3 spells CASQGPANTGELFF. DNA of the CDR3: TGCGCCAGCCAGGGCCCCGCGAACACCGGGGAGCTGTTTTTT.

This chain links TRBV9 with TRBJ2-1, with TRBD2 identical over 14 bases. The junction had 8 bases not matched to a gene; V was cut back by 4 bases and J by 8 bases. This CDR3 has 16 residues. CDR1 is SGDLS, CDR2 YYNGEE, per germline. CDR3: CASSPATSGGADEQFF. CDR3 nucleotide sequence: TGTGCCAGCAGCCCTGCGACTAGCGGGGGGGCCGATGAGCAGTTCTTC.

The chain is built from TRBV28 and TRBJ2-3; TRBD2 agrees at 9 bases. Germline assignment: CDR1 MDHEN and CDR2 SYDVKM. V shed 5 bases, J shed 2 bases, and the junction held 2 bases outside the gene matches. This CDR3 comprises 14 residues. The CDR3: CASSLAGYTDTQYF. CDR3 bases: TGTGCCAGCAGTCTAGCGGGGTACACAGATACGCAGTATTTT. Complete variable domain (other parts from reference TRBV28 and TRBJ2-3): DVKVTQSSRYLVKRTGEKVFLECVQDMDHENMFWYRQDPGLGLRLIYFSYDVKMKEKGDIPEGYSVSREKKERFSLILESASTNQTSMYLCASSLAGYTDTQYFGPGTRLTVL.

The rearrangement links TRBV7-2 to TRBJ1-1, with a possible D match to TRBD1 (6 bases). CDR3 length: 15 residues. The V end lost 5 bases, the J end lost 2 bases, and 15 bases lay between the germline ends. Germline values: CDR1 SGHTA, CDR2 FQGNSA. CDR3 loop: CASSIYREPNTEAFF. CDR3 DNA: TGTGCCAGCAGCATCTACAGGGAACCAAACACTGAAGCTTTCTTT.

This chain uses TRBV14 with TRBJ1-2; tentatively, D is TRBD1 (5 bases). V lost 4 bases, J lost 7 bases, and 19 bases lay in between. The CDR3 sequence is 15 residues long. Germline assignment: CDR1 SGHDN and CDR2 FVKESK. CDR3 amino acids: CASSPSAGHERGYTF. CDR3 sequence (DNA): TGTGCCAGCAGCCCCTCGGCTGGACACGAGCGTGGCTACACCTTC.